This TCR beta chain is from a study of T cell responses to AZD1222 COVID-19 vaccine. Clones were sequenced by immunoSEQ multiplex PCR, and TCRdb holds only the in-frame ones, with some missing. Of 100,000 to 150,000 clones in the sample, 85% to 90% were seen once. Study results and limitations: CD4 TCRs associated with vaccination spanned spike, dominating at 160-218 and 743-854. AZD1222 recipients seropositive at baseline numbered only five to seven.

Germline CDR1 GTSNPN, CDR2 SVGIG (reference sequence). Unmatched junction bases numbered 12, after V lost 6 bases and J lost 5 bases. The CDR3 loop spans 15 amino acids. Points on this clone: What it binds is unknown.

The source material was peripheral blood, sampled on day 0 of AZD1222 vaccination. The source is an adult in good health. The V and J genes are TRBV30 and TRBJ1-2; 10 nucleotides match TRBD1. CDR3 nucleotide sequence: TGTGCCTGCCCATTTAGACAGGGGGCTGGTTATGGCTACACCTTC. Translating gives CACPFRQGAGYGYTF.